The source of this TCR beta chain is a study of cytomegalovirus exposure and HLA in healthy donors. PCR amplification relied on 60 Vbeta primers (plus 13 Jbeta primers). The table came from immunoSEQ multiplex PCR; TCRdb's copy has only in-frame clones and leaves some out. The sample includes 110,000 to 150,000 clones, roughly two thirds of them seen just once. V lost 5 bases and J lost 10, with 17 bases in between. CDR3 length equals 13 residues. Germline lookup yields CDR1 MNHEY and CDR2 SMNVEV (reference sequence). The table lists this clone with a few counts. V is TRBV27 and J is TRBJ1-1; TRBD1 is a possible D gene (5 bases). The sequencing input was PBMCs. This TCR was recovered from a middle-aged woman in good health and CMV-seronegative. CDR3 DNA sequence: TGTGCCAGCAGTCCCAGTGGGGCGCAGGCAGCTTTCTTT. Amino acids: CASSPSGAQAAFF.